This T cell receptor beta chain comes out of a study of cytomegalovirus exposure and HLA in healthy donors. Study-wide results and limits: While the bulk of TCR sequences proved rare, some public TCRs turned up in many donors. It was reportedly the case that the classifier diagnosed cytomegalovirus status with high specificity and sensitivity.

PCR primers comprised 60 Vbeta and 13 Jbeta primers. Libraries were prepared by immunoSEQ multiplex PCR; TCRdb keeps only in-frame clonotypes and omits some of them. The sample includes about 130,000 clones, just under 85% of them seen just once. Concerning this clone: The antigen is not known.

Germline V gene sequence: CDR1 LNHDA, CDR2 SQIVND (reference sequence). V lost 4 bases and J 4 bases, leaving 11 bases between the germline ends. The CDR3 is 14 residues long. This rearrangement joins TRBV19 to TRBJ1-5; maybe TRBD1 (5 bases). The TCR comes from a boy between 2 and 10 years old in good health and CMV-seronegative. Source material: PBMCs. The DNA for the CDR3 is TGTGCCAGTAGTACCCAGGGCACAAATCAGCCCCAGCATTTT. Translation gives CASSTQGTNQPQHF. The full variable domain, with the rest looked up from reference TRBV19 and TRBJ1-5, is DGGITQSPKYLFRKEGQNVTLSCEQNLNHDAMYWYRQDPGQGLRLIYYSQIVNDFQKGDIAEGYSVSREKKESFPLTVTSAQKNPTAFYLCASSTQGTNQPQHFGDGTRLSIL.